The text below deals with one TCR beta chain. Its target is not known. The data derive from a study of Ad26.COV2.S vaccination and SARS-CoV-2 variants. Produced via immunoSEQ multiplex PCR; TCRdb's table is partial and in-frame only. This table has about 400,000 clones, roughly 90% appearing once. The treatment denotes: around 19 received Ad26.COV2.S at low or high dose, single or two shots; 5 received placebo; per-sample allocation not given. Sample collection was performed on day 63 after the first vaccine or placebo injection. Based in Boston, the donor was an adult of 18-55 years. Vaccine was an Ad26 vector expressing Wuhan-strain SARS-CoV-2 spike. Whole-study results and caveats: While placebo recipients had lower spike-specific TCR breadth, vaccine recipients had more. It was found that vaccine and placebo recipients had similar non-spike TCR breadth.

The receptor's source is a person between 18 and 60 years old who received the Ad26.COV2.S COVID-19 vaccine or a placebo. Sequencing used peripheral blood, obtained in a trial of Ad26.COV2.S vaccine versus placebo.

The CDR3 is CASSSIMRTSGLSYEQYF. In nucleotides, the CDR3 is TGTGCCAGCAGCTCGATAATGCGGACTAGCGGCCTCTCCTACGAGCAGTACTTC. This chain joins TRBV5-4 and TRBJ2-7; 10 positions agree with TRBD2. The CDR3 extends over 18 amino acids. The V and J ends lost 3 bases and 0 bases, in that order; junction bases with no gene match: 12. Germline assignment: CDR1 SGHNT and CDR2 YYREEE (reference sequence).